A selection of T cell receptor beta chains follows, all from one sample in a study of cytomegalovirus exposure and HLA in healthy donors. Only in-frame clones appear in the TCRdb table, and some are missing; sequencing was by immunoSEQ multiplex PCR. Of 250,000 to 300,000 clones listed, 65% to 90% are singletons. Sequenced input: PBMCs. All receptors come from a woman under 30 in good health and CMV-seronegative. The CDR3 runs from the conserved cysteine through the conserved F or W. D genes are given only for firm matches. Rows may omit the clone size; those that give it use once, few, many or a size class.

>TRBD1|-|TRBJ2-3|14|TRBV5-1
CASWTGGAPDMQYF
TGCGCCAGCTGGACAGGGGGAGCCCCAGATATGCAGTATTTT
>TRBD1|once|TRBJ2-1|11|TRBV30
CAWSPGTGGFF
TGTGCCTGGAGTCCCGGGACAGGGGGGTTCTTC
>TRBD1|-|TRBJ1-6|14|TRBV2
CASSQTGPNSPLHF
TGTGCCAGCAGTCAGACAGGGCCGAATTCACCCCTCCACTTT
>TRBD1|once|TRBJ2-7|14|TRBV7-6
CASSLTGSNYEQYF
TGTGCCAGCAGCTTGACAGGGTCGAACTACGAGCAGTACTTC
>-|-|TRBJ2-3|17|TRBV5-4
CASSLALTGDSTDTQYF
TGTGCCAGCAGCTTGGCATTGACGGGGGACAGCACAGATACGCAGTATTTT
>TRBD1|-|TRBJ1-5|17|TRBV19
CASSSGQGPYSNQPQHF
TGTGCCAGTAGTTCGGGACAGGGGCCTTATAGCAATCAGCCCCAGCATTTT
>-|-|TRBJ1-2|15|TRBV4-1
CASSQAPRGGLGYTF
TGCGCCAGCAGCCAAGCGCCACGGGGGGGACTTGGCTACACCTTC
>TRBD1|once|TRBJ1-5|15|TRBV5-1
CASSLAGQVDQPQHF
TGCGCCAGCAGCCTTGCGGGACAGGTGGATCAGCCCCAGCATTTT
>TRBD1|once|TRBJ2-7|12|TRBV30
CAWQDRAYEQYF
TGTGCCTGGCAAGACAGGGCCTACGAGCAGTACTTC
>TRBD2|-|TRBJ2-7|14|TRBV19
CASSHVAGAYEQYF
TGTGCCAGTAGTCACGTAGCGGGGGCCTACGAGCAGTACTTC
>-|-|TRBJ2-7|11|TRBV10-2
CASSVGAEQYF
TGCGCTAGCAGCGTAGGGGCCGAGCAGTACTTC
>TRBD1|-|TRBJ1-2|17|TRBV28
CASSFGWSPGGREGYTF
TGTGCCAGCAGTTTTGGTTGGTCTCCAGGGGGGCGAGAAGGCTACACCTTC
>TRBD2|-|TRBJ2-2|17|TRBV5-6
CASSQWGGREGSGELFF
TGTGCCAGCAGCCAATGGGGCGGCAGGGAGGGATCCGGGGAGCTGTTTTTT
>TRBD2|-|TRBJ2-1|15|TRBV11-2
CASSLGGGLRNEQFF
TGTGCCAGCAGCTTAGGGGGGGGATTGCGGAATGAGCAGTTCTTC
>TRBD2|few|TRBJ2-3|17|TRBV5-1
CASRQTGLAGSTDTQYF
TGCGCCAGCAGACAAACGGGACTAGCGGGTTCCACAGATACGCAGTATTTT
>TRBD1|-|TRBJ2-2|13|TRBV28
CASDRGNTGELFF
TGTGCCAGCGACAGGGGAAACACCGGGGAGCTGTTTTTT
>TRBD1|-|TRBJ2-3|16|TRBV30
CAWTSPGTGLADTQYF
TGTGCCTGGACCTCCCCCGGGACAGGGCTTGCAGATACGCAGTATTTT
>-|-|TRBJ1-3|16|TRBV9
CASSVAAQGFGNTIYF
TGTGCCAGCAGCGTAGCTGCGCAGGGGTTTGGAAACACCATATATTTT
>TRBD1|-|TRBJ1-1|15|TRBV6-5
CARMVRQGVNTEAFF
TGTGCCAGGATGGTGAGACAGGGAGTGAACACTGAAGCTTTCTTT
>-|-|TRBJ2-5|14|TRBV6-1
CASSEDSWRETQYF
TGTGCCAGCAGTGAAGACAGTTGGCGAGAGACCCAGTACTTC
>-|-|TRBJ2-1|14|TRBV10-2
CASLLTRANNEQFF
TGCGCCAGCCTCCTCACCAGGGCGAACAATGAGCAGTTCTTC
>-|-|TRBJ2-3|14|TRBV29-1
CSVAGGASTDTQYF
TGCAGCGTTGCGGGCGGGGCTAGCACAGATACGCAGTATTTT
>TRBD2|-|TRBJ2-5|15|TRBV9
CASSPEGLAEETQYF
TGTGCCAGCAGCCCAGAGGGACTAGCGGAAGAGACCCAGTACTTC
>TRBD1|-|TRBJ2-7|15|TRBV2
CASSEDRGLIWEQYF
TGTGCCAGCAGTGAAGACAGGGGGCTTATATGGGAGCAGTACTTC
>TRBD2|-|TRBJ2-7|17|TRBV4-1
CASSQGTSGRTNYEQYF
TGCGCCAGCAGCCAAGGGACTAGCGGGAGGACGAACTACGAGCAGTACTTC
>TRBD2|-|TRBJ2-4|14|TRBV27
CASTHGGEGNIQYF
TGTGCCAGCACCCACGGGGGGGAGGGAAACATTCAGTACTTC
>-|-|TRBJ2-7|17|TRBV14
CASSQPIVSGLNGEQYF
TGTGCCAGCAGCCAACCCATAGTTTCGGGGTTGAATGGCGAGCAGTACTTC
>-|-|TRBJ1-5|14|TRBV2
CASSVNGKNQPQHF
TGTGCCAGCAGTGTTAATGGCAAGAATCAGCCCCAGCATTTT
>-|-|TRBJ2-7|11|TRBV20-1
CSARLNYEQYF
TGCAGTGCTAGACTAAACTACGAGCAGTACTTC
>-|-|TRBJ2-6|15|TRBV2
CASGAFPSGANVLTF
TGTGCCAGCGGGGCCTTCCCCTCTGGGGCCAACGTCCTGACTTTC
>TRBD1|-|TRBJ1-1|13|TRBV6-5
CASGLTGGTEAFF
TGTGCCAGCGGATTGACAGGGGGCACTGAAGCTTTCTTT
>-|-|TRBJ2-1|14|TRBV5-1
CASSLLTGDNEQFF
TGCGCCAGCAGCTTGTTAACCGGAGACAATGAGCAGTTCTTC
>-|-|TRBJ2-3|17|TRBV7-9
CASSPIRDIWERDTQYF
TGTGCCAGCAGCCCTATCCGGGACATCTGGGAGAGGGATACGCAGTATTTT
>-|few|TRBJ2-6|15|TRBV7-2
CASSPRVAGANVLTF
TGTGCCAGCAGCCCCAGGGTGGCTGGGGCCAACGTCCTGACTTTC
>TRBD1|-|TRBJ1-5|16|TRBV19
CASSIRTGGAPQPQHF
TGTGCCAGTAGTATCCGAACAGGGGGTGCTCCTCAGCCCCAGCATTTT
>-|-|TRBJ2-7|11|TRBV27
CASSLLGQQYF
TGTGCCAGCAGTTTATTGGGCCAGCAGTACTTC
>-|-|TRBJ2-7|12|TRBV5-4
CASSLSSNEQYF
TGTGCCAGCAGCTTGAGTTCTAACGAGCAGTACTTC
>TRBD2|-|TRBJ2-2|16|TRBV27
CASSSSGGAVAGELFF
TGTGCCAGCAGTTCTAGCGGGGGGGCCGTCGCCGGGGAGCTGTTTTTT
>TRBD2|few|TRBJ2-7|16|TRBV7-2
CASSLRGGGGAYEQYF
TGTGCCAGCAGCTTAAGGGGCGGCGGGGGGGCCTACGAGCAGTACTTC
>-|-|TRBJ1-2|13|TRBV11-2
CASSSEGVGGYTF
TGTGCCAGCAGCTCCGAGGGGGTGGGAGGCTACACCTTC
>TRBD1|-|TRBJ2-7|16|TRBV4-1
CASSLGGTGYSYEQYF
TGCGCCAGCAGCCTAGGGGGGACAGGCTATTCCTACGAGCAGTACTTC
>TRBD2|-|TRBJ2-7|15|TRBV18
CASSPLADQSYEQYF
TGTGCCAGCTCACCGCTAGCGGACCAATCCTACGAGCAGTACTTC
>-|-|TRBJ1-2|14|TRBV7-2
CASSSQWTEYGYTF
TGTGCCAGCAGCTCACAATGGACAGAGTATGGCTACACCTTC
>TRBD1|-|TRBJ2-1|14|TRBV11-3
CASSPTGGYNEQFF
TGTGCCAGCAGCCCCACAGGGGGATACAATGAGCAGTTCTTC
>-|-|TRBJ2-7|13|TRBV5-1
CASSSQGSYEQYF
TGCGCCAGCAGCTCCCAGGGGTCCTACGAGCAGTACTTC
>TRBD2|-|TRBJ2-4|18|TRBV4-1
CASSPGLAGGIAKNIQYF
TGCGCCAGCAGCCCGGGACTAGCGGGGGGGATAGCCAAAAACATTCAGTACTTC
>-|-|TRBJ1-1|15|TRBV6-6
CASSSSPWTNTEAFF
TGTGCCAGCAGTAGCTCCCCGTGGACTAACACTGAAGCTTTCTTT